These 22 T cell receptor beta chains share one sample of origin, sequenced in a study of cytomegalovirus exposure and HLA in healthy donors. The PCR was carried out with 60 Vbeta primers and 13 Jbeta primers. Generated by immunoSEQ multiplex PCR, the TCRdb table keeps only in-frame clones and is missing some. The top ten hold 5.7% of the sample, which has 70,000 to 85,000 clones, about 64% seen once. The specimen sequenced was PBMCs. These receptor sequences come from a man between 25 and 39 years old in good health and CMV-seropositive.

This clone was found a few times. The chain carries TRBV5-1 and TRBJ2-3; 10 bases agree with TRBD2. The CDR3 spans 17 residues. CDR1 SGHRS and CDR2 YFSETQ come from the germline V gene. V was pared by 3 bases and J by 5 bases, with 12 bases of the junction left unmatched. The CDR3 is CASSSTWASGGRDTQYF. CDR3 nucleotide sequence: TGCGCCAGCAGCTCTACGTGGGCTAGCGGGGGAAGAGATACGCAGTATTTT.

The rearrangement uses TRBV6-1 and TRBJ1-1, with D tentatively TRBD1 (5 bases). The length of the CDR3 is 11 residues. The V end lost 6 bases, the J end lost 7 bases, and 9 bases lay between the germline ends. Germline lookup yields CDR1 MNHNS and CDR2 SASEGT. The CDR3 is CASSVGGEAFF. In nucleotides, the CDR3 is TGTGCCAGCAGCGTGGGGGGTGAAGCTTTCTTT.

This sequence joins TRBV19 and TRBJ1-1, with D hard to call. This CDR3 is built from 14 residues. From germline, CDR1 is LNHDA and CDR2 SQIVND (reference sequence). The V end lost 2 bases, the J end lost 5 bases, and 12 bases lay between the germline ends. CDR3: CASSIPREDTEAFF. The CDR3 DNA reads TGTGCCAGTAGTATACCTCGGGAAGATACTGAAGCTTTCTTT. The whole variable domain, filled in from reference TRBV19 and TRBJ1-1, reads DGGITQSPKYLFRKEGQNVTLSCEQNLNHDAMYWYRQDPGQGLRLIYYSQIVNDFQKGDIAEGYSVSREKKESFPLTVTSAQKNPTAFYLCASSIPREDTEAFFGQGTRLTVV.

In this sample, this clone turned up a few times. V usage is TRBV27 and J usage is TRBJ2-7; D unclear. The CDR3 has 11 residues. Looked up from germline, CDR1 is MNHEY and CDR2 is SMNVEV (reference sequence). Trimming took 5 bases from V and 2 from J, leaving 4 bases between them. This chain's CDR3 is CASSTPYEQYF. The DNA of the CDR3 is TGTGCCAGCAGTACTCCCTACGAGCAGTACTTC.

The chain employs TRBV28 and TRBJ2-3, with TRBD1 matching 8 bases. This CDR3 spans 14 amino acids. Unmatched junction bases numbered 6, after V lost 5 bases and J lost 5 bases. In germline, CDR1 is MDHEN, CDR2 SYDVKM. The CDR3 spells CASSGPGGEDTQYF. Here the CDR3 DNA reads TGTGCCAGCAGTGGCCCAGGGGGCGAAGATACGCAGTATTTT.

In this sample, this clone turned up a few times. The CDR3 loop reads CSVEDPGSGDTYEQYF. Here the CDR3 DNA reads TGCAGCGTTGAAGATCCCGGCTCAGGGGACACCTACGAGCAGTACTTC. The V call is TRBV29-1, the J call TRBJ2-7, with D perhaps TRBD1 (6 bases). In germline, CDR1 is SQVTM, CDR2 ANQGSEA. V lost 0 bases, J lost 2 bases, and 17 bases lay in between. The CDR3 loop spans 16 amino acids.

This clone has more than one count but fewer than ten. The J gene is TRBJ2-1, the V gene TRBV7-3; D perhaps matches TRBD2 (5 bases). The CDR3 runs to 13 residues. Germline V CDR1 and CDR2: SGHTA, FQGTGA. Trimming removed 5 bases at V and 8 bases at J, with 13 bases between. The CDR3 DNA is TGTGCCAGCAGCGCCACTAGAGATGATGAGCAGTTCTTC. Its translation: CASSATRDDEQFF.

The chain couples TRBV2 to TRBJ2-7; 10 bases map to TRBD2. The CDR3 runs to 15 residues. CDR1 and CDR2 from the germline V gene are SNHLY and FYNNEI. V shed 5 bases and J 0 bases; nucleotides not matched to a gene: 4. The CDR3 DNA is TGTGCCAGCAGTAGACTAGCGGGTGCCTCCTACGAGCAGTACTTC. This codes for CASSRLAGASYEQYF. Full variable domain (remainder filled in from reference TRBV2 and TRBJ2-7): EPEVTQTPSHQVTQMGQEVILRCVPISNHLYFYWYRQILGQKVEFLVSFYNNEISEKSEIFDDQFSVERPDGSNFTLKIRSTKLEDSAMYFCASSRLAGASYEQYFGPGTRLTVT.

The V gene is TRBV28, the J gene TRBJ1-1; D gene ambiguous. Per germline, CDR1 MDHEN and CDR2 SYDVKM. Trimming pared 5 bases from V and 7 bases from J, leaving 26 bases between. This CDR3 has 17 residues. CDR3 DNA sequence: TGTGCCAGCAGTGCTTACCCTTACGTCCTGGGCATCAGTGAAGCTTTCTTT. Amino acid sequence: CASSAYPYVLGISEAFF. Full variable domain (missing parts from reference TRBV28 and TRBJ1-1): DVKVTQSSRYLVKRTGEKVFLECVQDMDHENMFWYRQDPGLGLRLIYFSYDVKMKEKGDIPEGYSVSREKKERFSLILESASTNQTSMYLCASSAYPYVLGISEAFFGQGTRLTVV.

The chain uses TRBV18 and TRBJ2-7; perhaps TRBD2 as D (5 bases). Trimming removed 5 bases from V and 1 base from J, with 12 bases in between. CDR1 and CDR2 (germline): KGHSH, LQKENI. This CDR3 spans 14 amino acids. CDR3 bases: TGTGCCAGCTCAGTCAGCGGCAGTTCCTACGAGCAGTACTTC. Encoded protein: CASSVSGSSYEQYF. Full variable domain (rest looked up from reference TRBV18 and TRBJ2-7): NAGVMQNPRHLVRRRGQEARLRCSPMKGHSHVYWYRQLPEEGLKFMVYLQKENIIDESGMPKERFSAEFPKEGPSILRIQQVVRGDSAAYFCASSVSGSSYEQYFGPGTRLTVT.

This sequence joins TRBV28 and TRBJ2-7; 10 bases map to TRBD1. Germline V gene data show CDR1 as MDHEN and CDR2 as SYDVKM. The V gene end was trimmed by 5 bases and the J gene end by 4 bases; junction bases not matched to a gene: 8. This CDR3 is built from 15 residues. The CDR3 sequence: CASSEPGQGTYEQYF. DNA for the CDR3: TGTGCCAGCAGTGAACCGGGACAGGGGACTTACGAGCAGTACTTC.

CDR3 bases: TGTGCCAGCAGCTTGGGACTAGAATCCTACGAGCAGTACTTC. Protein: CASSLGLESYEQYF. The chain uses TRBV5-6 and TRBJ2-7; D possibly corresponds to TRBD2 (6 bases). CDR3 size: 14 residues. V gave up 0 bases and J gave up 1 base, with 8 bases separating them. CDR1 is SGHDT and CDR2 is YYEEEE in the germline V gene.

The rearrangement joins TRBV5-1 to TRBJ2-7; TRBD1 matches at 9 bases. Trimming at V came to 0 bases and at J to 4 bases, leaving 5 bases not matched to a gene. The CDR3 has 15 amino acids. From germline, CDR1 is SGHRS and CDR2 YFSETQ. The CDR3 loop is CASSLVWDRDYEQYF. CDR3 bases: TGCGCCAGCAGCTTGGTATGGGACAGGGATTACGAGCAGTACTTC.

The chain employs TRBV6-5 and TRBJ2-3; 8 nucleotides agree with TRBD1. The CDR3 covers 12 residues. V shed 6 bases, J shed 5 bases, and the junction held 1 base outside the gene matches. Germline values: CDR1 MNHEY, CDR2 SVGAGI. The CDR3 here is CASSTGGDTQYF. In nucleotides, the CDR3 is TGTGCCAGCAGCACAGGGGGAGATACGCAGTATTTT.

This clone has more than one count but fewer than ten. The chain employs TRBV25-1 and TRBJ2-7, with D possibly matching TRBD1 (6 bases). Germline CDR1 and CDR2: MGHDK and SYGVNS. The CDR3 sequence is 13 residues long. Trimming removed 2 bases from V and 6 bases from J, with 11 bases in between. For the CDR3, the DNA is TGTGCCAGCAGTGAACAGGGGTTAGTCGAGCAGTACTTC. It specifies CASSEQGLVEQYF.

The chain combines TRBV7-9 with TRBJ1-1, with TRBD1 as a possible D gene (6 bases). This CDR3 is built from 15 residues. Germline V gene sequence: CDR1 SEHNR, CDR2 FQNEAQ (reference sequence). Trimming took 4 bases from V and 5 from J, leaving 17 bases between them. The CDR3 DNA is TGTGCCAGCAGCTCCACTCTACAGGGTTGGACTGAAGCTTTCTTT. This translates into CASSSTLQGWTEAFF.

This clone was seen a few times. CDR3 loop: CAIKGGGLGETQYF. CDR3 bases: TGTGCCATTAAAGGGGGGGGCCTAGGAGAGACCCAGTACTTC. This rearrangement joins TRBV7-8 to TRBJ2-5, with D maybe TRBD2 (7 bases). The length of the CDR3 is 14 residues. The germline V and J ends were trimmed by 10 bases and 4 bases, with 19 bases remaining between them. Germline CDR1 and CDR2: SGHVS and FQNEAQ. Together with reference TRBV7-8 and TRBJ2-5, the CDR3 gives the full variable domain: GAGVSQSPRYKVAKRGQDVALRCDPISGHVSLFWYQQALGQGPEFLTYFQNEAQLDKSGLPSDRFFAERPEGSVSTLKIQRTQQEDSAVYLCAIKGGGLGETQYFGPGTRLLVL.

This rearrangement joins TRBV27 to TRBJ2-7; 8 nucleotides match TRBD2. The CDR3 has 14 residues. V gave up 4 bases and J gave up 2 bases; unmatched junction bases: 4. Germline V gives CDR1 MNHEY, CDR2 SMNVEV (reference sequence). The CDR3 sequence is CASSYGTRAYEQYF. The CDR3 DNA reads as TGTGCCAGCAGTTACGGGACTAGGGCCTACGAGCAGTACTTC.

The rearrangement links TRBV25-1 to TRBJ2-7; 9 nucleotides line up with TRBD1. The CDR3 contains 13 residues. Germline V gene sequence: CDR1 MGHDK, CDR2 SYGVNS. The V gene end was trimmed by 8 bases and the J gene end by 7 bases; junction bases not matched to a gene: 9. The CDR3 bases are TGTGCCAGCCGCGCGACAGGGGGAAGGGAGCAGTACTTC. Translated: CASRATGGREQYF.

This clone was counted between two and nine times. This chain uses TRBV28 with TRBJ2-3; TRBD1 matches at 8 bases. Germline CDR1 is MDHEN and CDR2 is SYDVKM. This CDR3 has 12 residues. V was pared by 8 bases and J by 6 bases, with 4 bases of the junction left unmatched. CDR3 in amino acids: CASASGGDTQYF. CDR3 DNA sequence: TGTGCCAGCGCCTCAGGGGGCGATACGCAGTATTTT.

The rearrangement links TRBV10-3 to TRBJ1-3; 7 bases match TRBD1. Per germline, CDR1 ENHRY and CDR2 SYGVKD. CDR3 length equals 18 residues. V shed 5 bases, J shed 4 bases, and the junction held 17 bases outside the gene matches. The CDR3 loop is CAISRGNDRVTLGNTIYF. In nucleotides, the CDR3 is TGTGCCATCAGTCGAGGGAACGACAGGGTCACTTTAGGAAACACCATATATTTT.

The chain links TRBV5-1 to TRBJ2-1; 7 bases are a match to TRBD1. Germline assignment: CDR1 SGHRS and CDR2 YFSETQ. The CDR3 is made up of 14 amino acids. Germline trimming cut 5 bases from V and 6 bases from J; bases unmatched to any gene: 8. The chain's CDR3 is CASRHRQGPNEQFF. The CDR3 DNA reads TGCGCCAGCAGACACCGACAGGGCCCCAATGAGCAGTTCTTC.